This T cell receptor (beta chain) came from a study of blood T cells in healthy people across ages. Investigators took approximately 10 milliliters of peripheral blood from every donor. With a J-beta primer mix and a sample-barcoded 5' primer, a second PCR ran about 6 to 11 cycles. TCRdb called the 5' RACE reads again in MiXCR, with one record for every CDR3 protein. The profile shows about 1.8 million distinct CDR3 sequences, approximately 50% of them singletons. The receptor comes from a woman in her thirties or forties in good health. Source material: blood.

For the CDR3, the DNA is TGCAGTGCTAGACCTCCGGGACAGACCCTCTACAATGAGCAGTTCTTC. Protein product: CSARPPGQTLYNEQFF. The chain has TRBV20-1 and TRBJ2-1, with TRBD1 matching over 7 bases. Per germline, CDR1 DFQATT and CDR2 SNEGSKA (reference sequence). Trimming cost V 2 bases and J 3 bases; bases outside gene matches: 10. This CDR3 has 16 amino acids.